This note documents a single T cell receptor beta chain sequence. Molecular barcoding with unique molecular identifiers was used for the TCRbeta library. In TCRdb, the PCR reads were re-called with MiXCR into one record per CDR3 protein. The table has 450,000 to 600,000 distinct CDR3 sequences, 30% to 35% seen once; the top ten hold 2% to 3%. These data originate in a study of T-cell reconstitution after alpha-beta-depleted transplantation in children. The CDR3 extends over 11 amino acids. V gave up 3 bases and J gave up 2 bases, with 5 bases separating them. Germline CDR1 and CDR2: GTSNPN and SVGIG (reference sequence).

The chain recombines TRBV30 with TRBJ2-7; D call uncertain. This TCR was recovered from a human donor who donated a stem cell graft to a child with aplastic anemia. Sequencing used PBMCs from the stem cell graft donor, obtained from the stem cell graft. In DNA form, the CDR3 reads TGTGCCTGGAGAGGCACCTACGAGCAGTACTTC. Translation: CAWRGTYEQYF. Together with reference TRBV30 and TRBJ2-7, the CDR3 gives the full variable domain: SQTIHQWPATLVQPVGSPLSLECTVEGTSNPNLYWYRQAAGRGLQLLFYSVGIGQISSEVPQNLSASRPQDRQFILSSKKLLLSDSGFYLCAWRGTYEQYFGPGTRLTVT.